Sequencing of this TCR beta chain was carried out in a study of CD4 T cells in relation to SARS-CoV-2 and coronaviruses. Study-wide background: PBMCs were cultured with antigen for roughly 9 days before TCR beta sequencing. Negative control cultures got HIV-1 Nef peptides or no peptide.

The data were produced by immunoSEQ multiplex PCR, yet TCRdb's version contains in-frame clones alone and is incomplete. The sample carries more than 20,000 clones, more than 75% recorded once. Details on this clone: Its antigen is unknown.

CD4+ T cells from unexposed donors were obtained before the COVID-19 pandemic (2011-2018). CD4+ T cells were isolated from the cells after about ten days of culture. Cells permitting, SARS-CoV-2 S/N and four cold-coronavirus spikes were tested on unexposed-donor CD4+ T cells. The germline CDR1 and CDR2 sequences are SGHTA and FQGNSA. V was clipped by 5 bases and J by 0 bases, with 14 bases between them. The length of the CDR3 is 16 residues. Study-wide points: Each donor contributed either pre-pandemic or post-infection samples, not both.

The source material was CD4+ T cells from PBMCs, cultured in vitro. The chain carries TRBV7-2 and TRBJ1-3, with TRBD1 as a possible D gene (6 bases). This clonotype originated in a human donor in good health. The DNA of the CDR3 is TGTGCCAGCAGCGTAGGGGGGACAAGCTCTGGAAACACCATATATTTT. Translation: CASSVGGTSSGNTIYF.